Listed here are 9 T cell receptor beta chains from one sample, sequenced in a study of cytomegalovirus exposure and HLA in healthy donors. Assay: immunoSEQ multiplex PCR; the TCRdb copy retains only in-frame clones and omits some. The data hold about 130,000 clones, with roughly 89% observed a single time. Sequencing was performed on PBMCs. The receptor set was obtained from a young man in good health and CMV-seronegative.

J is TRBJ2-1 and V is TRBV27; maybe TRBD2 (6 bases). The V gene lost 0 bases and the J gene lost 0 bases, with 6 bases spanning the gap. The length of the CDR3 is 15 residues. From germline, CDR1 is MNHEY and CDR2 SMNVEV (reference sequence). The CDR3 bases are TGTGCCAGCAGTTTATCCGGGGGCTCCTACAATGAGCAGTTCTTC. Protein: CASSLSGGSYNEQFF.

The gene calls are TRBV13 and TRBJ2-7; 8 nucleotides align to TRBD2. This CDR3 comprises 20 residues. Trimming at V came to 0 bases and at J to 1 base, leaving 17 bases not matched to a gene. In germline, CDR1 is PRHDT, CDR2 FYEKMQ (reference sequence). The CDR3 protein is CASSLGPPVYSGGSSYEQYF. CDR3 in DNA: TGTGCCAGCAGCTTAGGCCCCCCCGTATACAGCGGGGGCTCATCCTACGAGCAGTACTTC.

This chain links TRBV4-3 with TRBJ2-7; 10 nucleotides agree with TRBD2. Germline assignment: CDR1 LGHNA and CDR2 YSLEER. The CDR3 sequence is 15 residues long. Trimming cost V 1 base and J 2 bases; bases outside gene matches: 2. The CDR3 DNA sequence: TGCGCCAGCAGCCAAGGGACTAGCGGAGCCTACGAGCAGTACTTC. Protein: CASSQGTSGAYEQYF.

Here the CDR3 DNA reads TGTGCCAGCAGCTCTCTCGACAGGGGATCCTACGAGCAGTACTTC. It specifies CASSSLDRGSYEQYF. The chain links TRBV7-9 to TRBJ2-7; TRBD1 matches at 8 bases. The germline CDR1 and CDR2 sequences are SEHNR and FQNEAQ (reference sequence). The CDR3 extends over 15 amino acids. V lost 4 bases, J lost 1 base, and 6 bases stayed unmatched.

This chain links TRBV27 with TRBJ1-2, with 7 bases that match TRBD1. Germline V lookup: CDR1 MNHEY, CDR2 SMNVEV (reference sequence). The CDR3 has 15 amino acids. The V and J ends lost 5 bases and 1 base, in that order; junction bases with no gene match: 7. The CDR3 is CASSPATGINYGYTF. DNA for the CDR3: TGTGCCAGCAGTCCAGCGACAGGGATTAACTATGGCTACACCTTC.

The V call is TRBV7-8, the J call TRBJ2-5; TRBD2 aligns across 7 bases. Germline CDR1 reads SGHVS; CDR2 reads FQNEAQ. With 5 bases clipped from V and 7 bases from J, the junction kept 10 bases outside the gene matches. The CDR3 contains 14 residues. The CDR3 here is CASSQSGERMTQYF. The CDR3 DNA sequence: TGTGCCAGCAGCCAGAGCGGGGAAAGGATGACCCAGTACTTC.

CDR3 in DNA: TGTGCCAGTAGTTCCCGACTAGCGGGGTTATTTGGGTCCTACAATGAGCAGTTCTTC. As protein: CASSSRLAGLFGSYNEQFF. V gene TRBV19 combines with J gene TRBJ2-1, with 11 bases fitting TRBD2. Trimming cost V 5 bases and J 1 base; bases outside gene matches: 13. CDR1 is LNHDA and CDR2 is SQIVND in the germline V gene (reference sequence). The CDR3 is made up of 19 amino acids.

The genes are TRBV11-2 and TRBJ1-2; D unresolved. The germline CDR1 and CDR2 sequences are SGHAT and FQNNGV. The CDR3 loop spans 12 amino acids. Trimming shortened V by 1 base and J by 8 bases, and 8 bases separated the two germline ends. In DNA, the CDR3 is TGTGCCAGCAGCTTAGGCAGTGCAGGCTACACCTTC. Translated, it gives CASSLGSAGYTF.

The rearrangement uses TRBV27 and TRBJ1-2; D gene unclear. This CDR3 has 12 amino acids. Trimming took off 8 bases at V and 4 bases at J, with 11 bases between the two ends. Germline lookup yields CDR1 MNHEY and CDR2 SMNVEV (reference sequence). The CDR3 nucleotides read TGTGCCAGCGGTGCCCCAGGCTATGGCTACACCTTC. It encodes CASGAPGYGYTF.